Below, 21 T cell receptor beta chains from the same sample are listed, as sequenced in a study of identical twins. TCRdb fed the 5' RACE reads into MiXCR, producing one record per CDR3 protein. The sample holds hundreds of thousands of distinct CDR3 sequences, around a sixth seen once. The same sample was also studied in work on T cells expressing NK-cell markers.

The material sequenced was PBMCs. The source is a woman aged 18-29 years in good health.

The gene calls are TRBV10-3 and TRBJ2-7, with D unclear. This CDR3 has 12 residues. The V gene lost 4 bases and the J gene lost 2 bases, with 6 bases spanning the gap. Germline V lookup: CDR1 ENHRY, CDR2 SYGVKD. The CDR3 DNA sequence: TGTGCCATCAGTGCCCCCCCCTACGAGCAGTACTTC. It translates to CAISAPPYEQYF.

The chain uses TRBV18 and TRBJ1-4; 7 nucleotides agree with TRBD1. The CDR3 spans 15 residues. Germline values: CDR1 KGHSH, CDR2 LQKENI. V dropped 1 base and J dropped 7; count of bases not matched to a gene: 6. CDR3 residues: CASSPQGTASEKLFF. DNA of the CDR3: TGTGCCAGCTCACCACAGGGGACAGCTTCTGAAAAACTGTTTTTT.

CDR3 residues: CASSQEWGNYGYTF. The CDR3 nucleotides read TGTGCCAGCAGCCAAGAATGGGGGAACTATGGCTACACCTTC. The gene calls are TRBV14 and TRBJ1-2; perhaps TRBD1 as D (5 bases). The CDR3 runs to 14 residues. CDR1 is SGHDN, CDR2 FVKESK, per germline. Trimming shortened V by 0 bases and J by 2 bases, and 7 bases separated the two germline ends. Drawing the rest from reference TRBV14 and TRBJ1-2, the complete variable domain is EAGVTQFPSHSVIEKGQTVTLRCDPISGHDNLYWYRRVMGKEIKFLLHFVKESKQDESGMPNNRFLAERTGGTYSTLKVQPAELEDSGVYFCASSQEWGNYGYTFGSGTRLTVV.

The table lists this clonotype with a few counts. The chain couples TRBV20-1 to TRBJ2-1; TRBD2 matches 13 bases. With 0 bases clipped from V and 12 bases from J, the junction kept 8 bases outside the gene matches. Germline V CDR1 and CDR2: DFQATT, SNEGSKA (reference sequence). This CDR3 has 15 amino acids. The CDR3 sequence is CSARDRTSGGAGQFF. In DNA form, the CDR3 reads TGCAGTGCTAGAGATCGTACTAGCGGGGGGGCAGGGCAGTTCTTC.

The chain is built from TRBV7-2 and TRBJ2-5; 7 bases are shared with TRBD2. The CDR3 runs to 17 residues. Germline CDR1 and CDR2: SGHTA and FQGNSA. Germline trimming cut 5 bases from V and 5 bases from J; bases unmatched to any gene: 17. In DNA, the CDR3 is TGTGCCAGCAGCCCAGGGATTTTGCGGGAGAGGTCCGAGACCCAGTACTTC. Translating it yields CASSPGILRERSETQYF.

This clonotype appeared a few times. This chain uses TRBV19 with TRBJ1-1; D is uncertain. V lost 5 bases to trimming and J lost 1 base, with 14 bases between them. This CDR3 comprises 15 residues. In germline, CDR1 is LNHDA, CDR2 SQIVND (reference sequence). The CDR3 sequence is CASSPIDGRNTEAFF. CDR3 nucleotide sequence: TGTGCCAGTAGTCCGATCGACGGGCGGAACACTGAAGCTTTCTTT.

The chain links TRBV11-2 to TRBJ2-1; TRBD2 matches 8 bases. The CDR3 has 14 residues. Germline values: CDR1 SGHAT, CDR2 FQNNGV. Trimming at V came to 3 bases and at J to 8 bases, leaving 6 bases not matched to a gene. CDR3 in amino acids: CASSLTGGWDEQFF. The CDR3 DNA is TGTGCCAGCAGCTTGACGGGAGGGTGGGATGAGCAGTTCTTC.

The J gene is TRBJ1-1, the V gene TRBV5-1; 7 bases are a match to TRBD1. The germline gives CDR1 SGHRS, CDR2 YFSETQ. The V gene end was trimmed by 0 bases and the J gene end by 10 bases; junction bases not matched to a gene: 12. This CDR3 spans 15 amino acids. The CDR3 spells CASSLAPTGQNGAFF. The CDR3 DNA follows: TGCGCCAGCAGCTTGGCTCCGACAGGGCAAAATGGAGCTTTCTTT.

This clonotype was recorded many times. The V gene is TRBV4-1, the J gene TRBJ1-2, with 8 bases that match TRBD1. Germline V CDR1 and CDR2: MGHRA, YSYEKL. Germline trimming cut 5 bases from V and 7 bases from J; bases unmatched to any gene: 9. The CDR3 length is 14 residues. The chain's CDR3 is CASSVGQGGAGYTF. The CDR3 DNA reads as TGCGCCAGCAGCGTTGGACAGGGAGGGGCTGGCTACACCTTC.

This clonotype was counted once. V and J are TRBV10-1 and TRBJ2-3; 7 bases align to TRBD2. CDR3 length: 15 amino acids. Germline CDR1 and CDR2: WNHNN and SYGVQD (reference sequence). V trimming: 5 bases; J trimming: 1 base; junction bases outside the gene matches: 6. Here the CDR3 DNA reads TGCGCCAGCAGTAAGAGGAGCGGGGGCACAGATACGCAGTATTTT. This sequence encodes CASSKRSGGTDTQYF.

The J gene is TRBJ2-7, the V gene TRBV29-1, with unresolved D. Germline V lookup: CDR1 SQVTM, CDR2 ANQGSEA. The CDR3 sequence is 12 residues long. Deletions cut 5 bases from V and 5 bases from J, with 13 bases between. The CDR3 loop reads CSVFKGYDEQYF. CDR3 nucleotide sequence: TGCAGCGTTTTTAAGGGTTACGACGAGCAGTACTTC.

The DNA for the CDR3 is TGTGCCAGCAGCTTAGATGCTAGCGGGAGGATTACAGATACGCAGTATTTT. Amino acid sequence: CASSLDASGRITDTQYF. V gene TRBV11-2 combines with J gene TRBJ2-3; 11 positions agree with TRBD2. The V and J ends lost 0 bases and 3 bases, in that order; junction bases with no gene match: 5. This CDR3 is built from 17 residues. CDR1 is SGHAT and CDR2 is FQNNGV in the germline V gene.

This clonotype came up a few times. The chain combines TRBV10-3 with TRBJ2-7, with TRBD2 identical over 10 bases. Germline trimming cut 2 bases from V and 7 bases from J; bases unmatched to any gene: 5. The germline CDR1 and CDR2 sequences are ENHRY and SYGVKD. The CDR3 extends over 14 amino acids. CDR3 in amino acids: CAISESGGALEQYF. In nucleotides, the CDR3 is TGTGCCATCAGTGAGAGCGGGGGGGCCTTAGAGCAGTACTTC.

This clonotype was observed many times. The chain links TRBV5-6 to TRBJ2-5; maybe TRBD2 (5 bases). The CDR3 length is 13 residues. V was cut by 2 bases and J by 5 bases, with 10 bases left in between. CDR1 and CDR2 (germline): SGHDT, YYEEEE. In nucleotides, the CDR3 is TGTGCCAGCAGCTTCCGGTCGGGGGAGACCCAGTACTTC. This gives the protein CASSFRSGETQYF. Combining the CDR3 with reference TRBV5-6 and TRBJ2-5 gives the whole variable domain DAGVTQSPTHLIKTRGQQVTLRCSPKSGHDTVSWYQQALGQGPQFIFQYYEEEERQRGNFPDRFSGHQFPNYSSELNVNALLLGDSALYLCASSFRSGETQYFGPGTRLLVL.

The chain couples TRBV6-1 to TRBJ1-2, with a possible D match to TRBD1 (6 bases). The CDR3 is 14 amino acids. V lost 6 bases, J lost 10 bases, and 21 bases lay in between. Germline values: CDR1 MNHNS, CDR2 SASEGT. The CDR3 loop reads CASSNQGLRDDYTF. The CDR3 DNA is TGTGCCAGCAGCAACCAGGGGCTTAGGGATGACTACACCTTC.

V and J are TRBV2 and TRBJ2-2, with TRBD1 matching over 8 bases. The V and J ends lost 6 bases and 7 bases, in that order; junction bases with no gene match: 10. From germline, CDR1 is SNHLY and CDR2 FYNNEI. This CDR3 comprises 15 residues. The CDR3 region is CASRMTGARIGELFF. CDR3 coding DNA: TGTGCCAGCAGAATGACAGGGGCGCGAATCGGGGAGCTGTTTTTT.

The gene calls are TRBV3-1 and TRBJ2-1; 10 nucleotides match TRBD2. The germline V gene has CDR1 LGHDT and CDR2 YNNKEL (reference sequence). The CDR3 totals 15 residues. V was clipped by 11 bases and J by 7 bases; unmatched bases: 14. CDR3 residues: CACCLGTSAANEQFF. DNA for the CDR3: TGTGCCTGCTGCCTCGGGACTAGCGCCGCAAATGAGCAGTTCTTC.

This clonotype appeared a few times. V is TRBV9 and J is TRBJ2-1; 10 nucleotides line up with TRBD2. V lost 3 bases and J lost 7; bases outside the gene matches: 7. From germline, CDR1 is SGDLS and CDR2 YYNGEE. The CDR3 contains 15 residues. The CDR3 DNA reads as TGTGCCAGCAGCGAGAGCGGGGGGGCCAGAAATGAGCAGTTCTTC. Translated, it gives CASSESGGARNEQFF.

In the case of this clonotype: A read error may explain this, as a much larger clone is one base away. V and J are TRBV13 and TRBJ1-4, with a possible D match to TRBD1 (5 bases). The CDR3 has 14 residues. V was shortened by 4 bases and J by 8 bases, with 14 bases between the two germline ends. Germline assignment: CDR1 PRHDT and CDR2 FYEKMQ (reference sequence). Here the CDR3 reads CASSSADTGEKLFF. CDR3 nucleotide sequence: TGTGCCAGCAGCTCCGCGGACACGGGAGAAAAACTGTTTTTT.

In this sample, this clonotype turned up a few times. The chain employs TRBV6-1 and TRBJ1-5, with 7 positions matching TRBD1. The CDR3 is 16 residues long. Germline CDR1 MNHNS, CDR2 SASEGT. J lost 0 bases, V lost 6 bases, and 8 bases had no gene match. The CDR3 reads CASRPRRDSSNQPQHF. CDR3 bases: TGTGCCAGCAGACCCCGACGGGACAGTAGCAATCAGCCCCAGCATTTT.

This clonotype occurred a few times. The CDR3 DNA is TGTGCCAGCAGCTTAGCGGGGCGAAAGAACACCGGGGAGCTGTTTTTT. It encodes CASSLAGRKNTGELFF. This chain links TRBV7-2 with TRBJ2-2; possible D gene TRBD1, 5 bases. Germline V lookup: CDR1 SGHTA, CDR2 FQGNSA. V was trimmed by 0 bases and J by 1 base, leaving 9 bases between them. CDR3 length: 16 residues.